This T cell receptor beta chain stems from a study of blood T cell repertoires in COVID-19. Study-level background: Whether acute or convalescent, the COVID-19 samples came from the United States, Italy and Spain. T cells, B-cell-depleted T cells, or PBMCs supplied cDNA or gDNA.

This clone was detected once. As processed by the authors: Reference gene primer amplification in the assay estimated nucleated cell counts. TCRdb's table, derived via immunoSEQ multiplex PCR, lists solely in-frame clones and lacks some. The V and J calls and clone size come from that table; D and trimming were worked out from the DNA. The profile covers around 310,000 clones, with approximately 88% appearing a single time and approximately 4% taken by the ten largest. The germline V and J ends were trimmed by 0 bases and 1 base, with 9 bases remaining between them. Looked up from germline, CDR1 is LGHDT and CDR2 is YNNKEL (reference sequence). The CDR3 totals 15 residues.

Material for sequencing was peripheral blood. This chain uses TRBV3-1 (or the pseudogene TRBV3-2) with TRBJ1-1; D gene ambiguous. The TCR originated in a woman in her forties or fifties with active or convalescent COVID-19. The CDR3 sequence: CASSQETRGNTEAFF. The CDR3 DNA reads TGTGCCAGCAGCCAAGAAACGAGAGGGAACACTGAAGCTTTCTTT.